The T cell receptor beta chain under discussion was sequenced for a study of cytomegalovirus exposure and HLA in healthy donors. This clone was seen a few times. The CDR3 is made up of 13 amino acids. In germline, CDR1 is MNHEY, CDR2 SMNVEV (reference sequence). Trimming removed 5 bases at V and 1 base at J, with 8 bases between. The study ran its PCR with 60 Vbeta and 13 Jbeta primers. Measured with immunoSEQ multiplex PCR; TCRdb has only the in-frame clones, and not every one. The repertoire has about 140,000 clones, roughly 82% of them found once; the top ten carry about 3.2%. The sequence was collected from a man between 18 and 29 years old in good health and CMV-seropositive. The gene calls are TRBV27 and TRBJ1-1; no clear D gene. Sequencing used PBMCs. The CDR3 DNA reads TGTGCCAGCAGTCAAGGGAGGAACACTGAAGCTTTCTTT. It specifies CASSQGRNTEAFF.